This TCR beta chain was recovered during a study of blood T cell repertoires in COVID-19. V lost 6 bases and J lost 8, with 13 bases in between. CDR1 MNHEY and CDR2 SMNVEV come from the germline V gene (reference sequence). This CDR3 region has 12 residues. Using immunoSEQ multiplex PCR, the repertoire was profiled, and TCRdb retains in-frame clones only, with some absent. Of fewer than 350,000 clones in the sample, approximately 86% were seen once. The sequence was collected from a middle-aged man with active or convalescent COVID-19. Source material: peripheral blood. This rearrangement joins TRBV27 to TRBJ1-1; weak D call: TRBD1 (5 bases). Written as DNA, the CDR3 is TGTGCCAGCAGCTCTGAAACAGGAGAAGCTTTCTTT. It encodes CASSSETGEAFF.